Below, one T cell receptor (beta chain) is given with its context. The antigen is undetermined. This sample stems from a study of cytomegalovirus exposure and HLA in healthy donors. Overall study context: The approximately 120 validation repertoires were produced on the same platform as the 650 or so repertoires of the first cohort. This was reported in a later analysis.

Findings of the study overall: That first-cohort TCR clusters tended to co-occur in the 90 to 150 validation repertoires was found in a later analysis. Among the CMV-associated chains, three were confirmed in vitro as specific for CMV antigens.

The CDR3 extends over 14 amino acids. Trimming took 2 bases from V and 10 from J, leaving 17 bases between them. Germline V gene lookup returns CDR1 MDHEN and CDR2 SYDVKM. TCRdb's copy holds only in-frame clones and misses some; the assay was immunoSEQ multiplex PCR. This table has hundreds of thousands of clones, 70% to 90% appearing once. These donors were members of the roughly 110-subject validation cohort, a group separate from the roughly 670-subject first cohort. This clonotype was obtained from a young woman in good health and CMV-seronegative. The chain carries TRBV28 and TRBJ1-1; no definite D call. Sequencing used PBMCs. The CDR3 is CASSLQSRVSGAFF. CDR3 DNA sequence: TGTGCCAGCAGTTTACAGTCCCGAGTTTCGGGAGCTTTCTTT.